These 20 T cell receptor beta chains came from one sample sequenced in a study of blood T cell repertoires in COVID-19. The data were produced by immunoSEQ multiplex PCR, yet TCRdb's version contains in-frame clones alone and is incomplete. The sample has around 250,000 clones; roughly 85% are singletons. The sequenced sample was PBMCs or T cells enriched from blood (not recorded which). The receptor source for this set is a woman between 45 and 60 years old with acute COVID-19.

The rearrangement uses TRBV5-1 and TRBJ2-3; 15 positions agree with TRBD2. J lost 0 bases, V lost 4 bases, and 6 bases had no gene match. The germline gives CDR1 SGHRS, CDR2 YFSETQ. The CDR3 totals 18 residues. The chain's CDR3 is CASSQGLAGGRSTDTQYF. CDR3 bases: TGCGCCAGCAGCCAGGGACTAGCGGGGGGACGTAGCACAGATACGCAGTATTTT.

This clone was observed a handful of times. The chain has TRBV30 and TRBJ1-6; D might be TRBD1 (6 bases). Trimming removed 5 bases at V and 6 bases at J, with 11 bases between. The CDR3 runs to 13 residues. Looked up from germline, CDR1 is GTSNPN and CDR2 is SVGIG (reference sequence). The CDR3 DNA is TGTGCCTGGGACACAGGGAGTAATTCACCCCTCCACTTT. It translates to CAWDTGSNSPLHF.

This sequence joins TRBV30 and TRBJ1-2; 9 bases are a match to TRBD1. V shed 2 bases, J shed 2 bases, and the junction held 9 bases outside the gene matches. There are 16 residues in the CDR3. The germline V gene has CDR1 GTSNPN and CDR2 SVGIG (reference sequence). The CDR3 protein is CAWSLAGTGTNYGYTF. The CDR3 DNA is TGTGCCTGGAGTCTAGCAGGGACAGGGACCAACTATGGCTACACCTTC.

Comment on this clone: Compared with germline, one end of the junction differs, possibly owing to a read error. J is TRBJ2-3 and V is TRBV12-3 or TRBV12-4, with 10 bases matching TRBD2. There are 12 residues in the CDR3. CDR3 protein: CASSLGTSAVLF. DNA of the CDR3: TGTGCCAGCAGTTTGGGGACTAGCGCTGTACTCTTT.

J is TRBJ1-2 and V is TRBV5-4, with D maybe TRBD1 (6 bases). The germline V and J ends were trimmed by 10 bases and 4 bases, with 14 bases remaining between them. This CDR3 has 12 amino acids. Germline V gene lookup returns CDR1 SGHNT and CDR2 YYREEE (reference sequence). The CDR3 here is CAWGPGPYGYTF. CDR3 nucleotide sequence: TGTGCCTGGGGGCCAGGGCCCTATGGCTACACCTTC.

This clone was detected a few times. This CDR3 reads CASSYNRGTEAFF. The CDR3 DNA sequence: TGTGCCAGCAGTTACAATCGGGGCACTGAAGCTTTCTTT. The rearrangement uses TRBV6-5 and TRBJ1-1; no firm D call. Germline CDR1 is MNHEY and CDR2 is SVGAGI. V was trimmed by 2 bases and J by 4 bases, leaving 8 bases between them. CDR3 length: 13 amino acids.

This chain connects TRBV7-8 to TRBJ1-4, with 8 nucleotides matching TRBD1. Germline V gives CDR1 SGHVS, CDR2 FQNEAQ. V trimming: 3 bases; J trimming: 8 bases; junction bases outside the gene matches: 11. This CDR3 is 16 amino acids long. Written as DNA, the CDR3 is TGTGCCAGCAGCTTGGACAGGACAGGGAGGAACGAAAAACTGTTTTTT. This sequence encodes CASSLDRTGRNEKLFF.

This clone was counted a few times. J is TRBJ1-4 and V is TRBV7-9, with TRBD1 matching 7 bases. Trimming removed 5 bases from V and 4 bases from J; junction bases left unmatched: 7. CDR3 length: 15 residues. CDR1 is SEHNR and CDR2 is FQNEAQ in the germline V gene (reference sequence). CDR3 sequence (DNA): TGTGCCAGCAGCCGGACAGGCTCAAGTAATGAAAAACTGTTTTTT. Residues: CASSRTGSSNEKLFF.

This chain links TRBV6-1 with TRBJ1-2; 9 bases match TRBD1. Losses at the gene ends were 1 base for V and 4 bases for J; bases not matched to a gene: 4. The CDR3 has 15 residues. Per germline, CDR1 MNHNS and CDR2 SASEGT. The chain's CDR3 is CASSEVLTGGYGYTF. In DNA form, the CDR3 reads TGTGCCAGCAGTGAAGTCCTGACAGGGGGCTATGGCTACACCTTC.

This chain uses TRBV19 with TRBJ1-3; D unclear. Germline V CDR1 and CDR2: LNHDA, SQIVND (reference sequence). There are 14 residues in the CDR3. The V and J ends lost 4 bases and 2 bases respectively, with 9 bases between them. CDR3 amino acids: CASSSAATGNTIYF. As DNA, the CDR3 is TGTGCCAGTAGTAGCGCGGCCACTGGAAACACCATATATTTT.

CDR3 sequence reads: CAWSLVPAGAASYEQYF. CDR3 DNA sequence: TGTGCCTGGAGTCTAGTTCCAGCAGGGGCGGCCTCCTACGAGCAGTACTTC. V gene TRBV30 combines with J gene TRBJ2-7, with D possibly TRBD1 on 6 matching bases. The CDR3 is 17 amino acids. Germline V gene lookup returns CDR1 GTSNPN and CDR2 SVGIG (reference sequence). Deletions cut 2 bases from V and 0 bases from J, with 20 bases between.

This rearrangement joins TRBV30 to TRBJ1-5; D is possibly TRBD1 (6 bases). Germline V CDR1 and CDR2: GTSNPN, SVGIG (reference sequence). This CDR3 is built from 13 residues. Trimming removed 0 bases at V and 10 bases at J, with 13 bases between. CDR3 in amino acids: CAWSVGRGRPQHF. Written as DNA, the CDR3 is TGTGCCTGGAGTGTAGGCAGGGGTCGACCCCAGCATTTT.

J is TRBJ1-1 and V is TRBV24-1; 10 bases are shared with TRBD1. The CDR3 spans 15 residues. CDR1 is KGHDR and CDR2 is SFDVKD in the germline V gene. J was trimmed by 6 bases and V by 4 bases; bases with no gene match: 7. The CDR3 spells CATSDSRQGAAEAFF. CDR3 coding DNA: TGTGCCACCAGTGACTCTAGACAGGGGGCGGCTGAAGCTTTCTTT.

The chain uses TRBV7-2 and TRBJ1-5; 10 bases align to TRBD1. Germline-derived CDR1 and CDR2 are SGHTA and FQGNSA. The V segment lost 3 bases and the J segment 7 bases; nucleotides outside the gene matches: 3. The CDR3 spans 14 residues. This CDR3 reads CASSFGQGGQPQHF. DNA for the CDR3: TGTGCCAGCAGCTTTGGACAGGGGGGCCAGCCCCAGCATTTT.

The rearrangement uses TRBV5-1 and TRBJ2-3; 14 bases are a match to TRBD2. The junction had 7 bases not matched to a gene; V was cut back by 4 bases and J by 3 bases. The CDR3 sequence is 17 residues long. Germline V gene data show CDR1 as SGHRS and CDR2 as YFSETQ. CDR3 nucleotides: TGCGCCAGCAGCCTAAGACTAGCGGGGGGGCAGACAGATACGCAGTATTTT. This codes for CASSLRLAGGQTDTQYF.

The rearrangement uses TRBV3-1 (or the pseudogene TRBV3-2) and TRBJ2-1; D is possibly TRBD1 (6 bases). This CDR3 has 16 residues. Trimming shortened V by 3 bases and J by 0 bases, and 12 bases separated the two germline ends. Per the germline V gene, CDR1 is LGHDT and CDR2 is YNNKEL (reference sequence). The CDR3 region has the DNA TGTGCCAGCAGCCAGGCTGACAGGAGCTCCTACAATGAGCAGTTCTTC. Translation: CASSQADRSSYNEQFF.

V is TRBV5-1 and J is TRBJ1-4; 7 bases are shared with TRBD1. Trimming at V came to 1 base and at J to 3 bases, leaving 6 bases not matched to a gene. The CDR3 contains 16 residues. Germline CDR1 reads SGHRS; CDR2 reads YFSETQ. CDR3 residues: CASSLKRGPANEKLFF. CDR3 sequence (DNA): TGCGCCAGCAGCTTGAAAAGGGGGCCTGCTAATGAAAAACTGTTTTTT.

This clone was recorded once. V usage is TRBV7-9 and J usage is TRBJ1-1; D is unresolved. V dropped 8 bases and J dropped 3 bases, with 16 bases sitting between them. The CDR3 contains 14 residues. Germline assignment: CDR1 SEHNR and CDR2 FQNEAQ (reference sequence). The CDR3 nucleotides are TGTGCCAGCGCTGAAATGTGGGCAGACACTGAAGCTTTCTTT. Translating gives CASAEMWADTEAFF.

The gene calls are TRBV3-1 (or the pseudogene TRBV3-2) and TRBJ1-2; 9 bases align to TRBD1. Looked up from germline, CDR1 is LGHDT and CDR2 is YNNKEL (reference sequence). The CDR3 covers 14 residues. V was clipped by 3 bases and J by 7 bases; unmatched bases: 6. Written as DNA, the CDR3 is TGTGCCAGCAGCCAGGGACAGGGAAGCATTGGCTACACCTTC. It codes for CASSQGQGSIGYTF.

This sequence joins TRBV28 and TRBJ1-4, with D tentatively TRBD1 (5 bases). Germline CDR1 MDHEN, CDR2 SYDVKM. The V end was cut by 6 bases, the J end by 6 bases, with 11 bases between. This CDR3 is 13 amino acids long. The CDR3 sequence is CASRGGAYEKLFF. The CDR3 DNA follows: TGTGCCAGCAGGGGAGGGGCTTATGAAAAACTGTTTTTT.